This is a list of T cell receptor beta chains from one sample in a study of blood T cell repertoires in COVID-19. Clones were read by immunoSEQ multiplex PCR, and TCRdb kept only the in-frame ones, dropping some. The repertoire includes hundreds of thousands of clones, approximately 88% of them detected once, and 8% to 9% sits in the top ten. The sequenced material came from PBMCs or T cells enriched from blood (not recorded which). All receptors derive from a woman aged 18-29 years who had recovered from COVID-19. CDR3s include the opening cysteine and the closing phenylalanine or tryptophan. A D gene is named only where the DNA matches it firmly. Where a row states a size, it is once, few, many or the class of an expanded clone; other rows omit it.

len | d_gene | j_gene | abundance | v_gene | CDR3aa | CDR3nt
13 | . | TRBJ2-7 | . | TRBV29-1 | CSVEFQGGYEQYF | TGCAGCGTTGAATTTCAGGGTGGGTACGAGCAGTACTTC
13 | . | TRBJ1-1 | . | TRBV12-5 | CASGQGGYAEAFF | TGTGCTAGTGGCCAAGGGGGATACGCTGAAGCTTTCTTT
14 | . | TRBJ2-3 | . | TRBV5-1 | CASSLDRGTDTQYF | TGCGCCAGCAGCTTGGACCGCGGCACAGATACGCAGTATTTT
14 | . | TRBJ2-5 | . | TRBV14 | CASSPTRGQVTQYF | TGTGCCAGCAGCCCTACGCGAGGGCAGGTGACCCAGTACTTC
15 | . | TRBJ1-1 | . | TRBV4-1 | CASSHAWREKAEAFF | TGCGCCAGCAGCCATGCCTGGCGGGAGAAGGCTGAAGCTTTCTTT
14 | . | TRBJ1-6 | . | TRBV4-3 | CASSQAVYNSPLHF | TGCGCCAGCAGCCAGGCAGTCTATAATTCACCCCTCCACTTT
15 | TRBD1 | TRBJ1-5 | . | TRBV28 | CASSLGQGANQPQHF | TGTGCCAGCAGCCTCGGACAGGGAGCTAATCAGCCCCAGCATTTT
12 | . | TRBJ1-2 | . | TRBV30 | CAWSVTPRGYTF | TGTGCCTGGAGTGTCACGCCTCGGGGCTACACCTTC
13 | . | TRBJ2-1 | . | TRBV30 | CAWSVGGRDEQFF | TGTGCCTGGAGTGTGGGGGGGCGGGATGAGCAGTTCTTC
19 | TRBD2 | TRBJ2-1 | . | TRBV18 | CASSPRGTSGRISYNEQFF | TGTGCCAGCTCACCCCGGGGGACTAGCGGGAGAATATCCTACAATGAGCAGTTCTTC
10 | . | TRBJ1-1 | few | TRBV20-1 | CSARDSKAFF | TGCAGTGCTAGGGACAGTAAAGCTTTCTTT
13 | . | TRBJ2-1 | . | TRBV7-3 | CASSFTSYNEQFF | TGTGCCAGCAGCTTCACTAGCTACAATGAGCAGTTCTTC
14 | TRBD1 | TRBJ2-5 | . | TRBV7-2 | CASSWDRVQETQYF | TGTGCCAGCAGCTGGGACAGGGTCCAAGAGACCCAGTACTTC
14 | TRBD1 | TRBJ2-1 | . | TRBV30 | CAWSVHRGSNEQFF | TGTGCCTGGAGTGTACACAGGGGCAGCAATGAGCAGTTCTTC
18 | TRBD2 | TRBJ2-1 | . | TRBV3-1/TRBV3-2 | CASSQLTKGLAGGNEQFF | TGTGCCAGCAGCCAACTTACTAAGGGACTAGCGGGAGGTAATGAGCAGTTCTTC
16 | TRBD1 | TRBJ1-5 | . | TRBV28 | CASTSDRVYSNQPQHF | TGTGCCAGCACTTCGGACAGGGTATATAGCAATCAGCCCCAGCATTTT
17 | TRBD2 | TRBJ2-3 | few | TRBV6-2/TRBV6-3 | CASSYSGLAGRTDTQYF | TGTGCCAGCAGTTACTCTGGTCTAGCGGGTCGCACAGATACGCAGTATTTT
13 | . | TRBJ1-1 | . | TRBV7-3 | CASSPHPNTEAFF | TGTGCCAGCAGTCCACACCCGAACACTGAAGCTTTCTTT
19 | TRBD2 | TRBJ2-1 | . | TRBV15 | CATSRDSVGLAGVYTEQFF | TGTGCCACCAGCAGAGATTCGGTAGGACTAGCGGGAGTTTATACTGAGCAGTTCTTC
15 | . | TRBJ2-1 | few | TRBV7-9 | CASSDYSRVADEQFF | TGTGCCAGCAGCGACTACAGTCGAGTGGCGGATGAGCAGTTCTTC
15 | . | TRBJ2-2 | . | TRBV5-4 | CASSLAVSNTGELFF | TGTGCCAGCAGCTTGGCTGTCTCTAACACCGGGGAGCTGTTTTTT
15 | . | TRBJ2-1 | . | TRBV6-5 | CASSSTSSPYNEQFF | TGTGCCAGCAGTTCGACTAGTTCTCCCTACAATGAGCAGTTCTTC
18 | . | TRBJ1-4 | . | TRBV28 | CASSLTLGGASINEKLFF | TGTGCCAGCAGTTTGACCCTGGGGGGGGCCTCCATTAATGAAAAACTGTTTTTT